This T cell receptor beta chain was sequenced during a study of TIL therapy for anti-PD-1-resistant metastatic lung cancer. Looking at the study overall: Median patient age was 54, ranging roughly 38-85 years.

Time point given: pre-treatment sample, taken before nivolumab and TIL therapy. This was the immunoSEQ v3 assay. Sequencing used immunoSEQ multiplex PCR; TCRdb keeps in-frame clones, though not all of them. Counted here are roughly 60,000 clones, less than 75% occurring once; the ten biggest clones make up about 1.8%. The sequence came from a person between 25 and 79 years old with non-small cell lung cancer. This specimen was blood, taken at baseline.

The CDR3 DNA is TGTGCCTGGAGTGTAAAATATGAGCAGTTCTTC. Its protein is CAWSVKYEQFF. This rearrangement joins TRBV30 to TRBJ2-1; no definite D call. The CDR3 has 11 amino acids. Trimming took off 0 bases at V and 8 bases at J, with 5 bases between the two ends. Germline V gives CDR1 GTSNPN, CDR2 SVGIG (reference sequence).